These 10 T cell receptor beta chains were sequenced from one sample in a study of cytomegalovirus exposure and HLA in healthy donors. The study ran its PCR with 60 Vbeta and 13 Jbeta primers. Some clones are missing from TCRdb's copy, which holds only in-frame ones; the method was immunoSEQ multiplex PCR. Of approximately 90,000 clones in the sample, roughly 70% were seen once. The sequenced material came from PBMCs. These receptors all come from a woman aged 50 to 60 in good health and CMV-seropositive.

The V gene is TRBV9, the J gene TRBJ2-5, with 11 bases lining up with TRBD2. CDR3 length: 17 amino acids. The V gene's germline CDR1 is SGDLS and CDR2 YYNGEE. V gave up 3 bases and J gave up 1 base; unmatched junction bases: 8. This chain's CDR3 is CASSARLAGTSQETQYF. The CDR3 DNA follows: TGTGCCAGCAGCGCTCGACTAGCGGGGACGAGCCAAGAGACCCAGTACTTC.

The rearrangement links TRBV25-1 to TRBJ2-7; 9 positions match TRBD1. Germline lookup yields CDR1 MGHDK and CDR2 SYGVNS. CDR3 length: 15 amino acids. Trimming cost V 4 bases and J 0 bases; bases outside gene matches: 4. The CDR3 DNA sequence: TGTGCCAGCAGTGTGCCGGGACAGGGCTCCTACGAGCAGTACTTC. It encodes CASSVPGQGSYEQYF.

This chain joins TRBV27 and TRBJ2-5, with a weak D call TRBD1 (6 bases). Germline values: CDR1 MNHEY, CDR2 SMNVEV (reference sequence). The V end lost 5 bases, the J end lost 3 bases, and 19 bases lay between the germline ends. This CDR3 has 16 residues. The CDR3 DNA sequence: TGTGCCAGCAGTAAATCCTCCGGGACAATTAAAGAGACCCAGTACTTC. This translates into CASSKSSGTIKETQYF.

V gene TRBV2 combines with J gene TRBJ2-2, with D hard to call. Deletions cut 2 bases from V and 0 bases from J, with 7 bases between. The CDR3 runs to 15 residues. Germline V lookup: CDR1 SNHLY, CDR2 FYNNEI. The CDR3 here is CASSELRTNTGELFF. The CDR3 nucleotides are TGTGCCAGCAGTGAACTCAGAACGAACACCGGGGAGCTGTTTTTT.

The chain recombines TRBV10-3 with TRBJ2-7; 7 nucleotides align to TRBD1. The J segment lost 3 bases and the V segment lost 5 bases, leaving 4 bases of the junction unmatched. From germline, CDR1 is ENHRY and CDR2 SYGVKD. CDR3 length equals 13 residues. The CDR3 coding sequence is TGTGCCATCAGTTTGGGACAGCTCTACGAGCAGTACTTC. It yields the protein CAISLGQLYEQYF.

The chain uses TRBV5-1 and TRBJ2-7, with 8 bases aligning to TRBD2. Losses at the gene ends were 4 bases for V and 6 bases for J; bases not matched to a gene: 6. The germline CDR1 and CDR2 sequences are SGHRS and YFSETQ. This CDR3 is 13 amino acids long. In nucleotides, the CDR3 is TGCGCCAGCAGCCCCGGACTAGCTACCGAGCAGTACTTC. This gives the protein CASSPGLATEQYF.

The J gene is TRBJ2-1, the V gene TRBV11-2, with 10 nucleotides matching TRBD2. The CDR3 spans 17 residues. Looked up from germline, CDR1 is SGHAT and CDR2 is FQNNGV. Trimming took 5 bases from V and 8 from J; bases not matched to a gene: 15. CDR3 coding DNA: TGTGCCAGCAGCCACCCCAGGAGCGGGAGGGCCCCCGATGAGCAGTTCTTC. Translating it yields CASSHPRSGRAPDEQFF.

V usage is TRBV5-1 and J usage is TRBJ2-3, with TRBD2 matching 9 bases. This CDR3 spans 19 amino acids. CDR1 is SGHRS, CDR2 YFSETQ, per germline. J was trimmed by 3 bases and V by 4 bases; bases with no gene match: 18. This CDR3 is CASSRQTPIAGAATDTQYF. The CDR3 DNA follows: TGCGCCAGCAGCCGGCAAACACCGATAGCGGGAGCGGCGACAGATACGCAGTATTTT. Combining the CDR3 with reference TRBV5-1 and TRBJ2-3 gives the whole variable domain KAGVTQTPRYLIKTRGQQVTLSCSPISGHRSVSWYQQTPGQGLQFLFEYFSETQRNKGNFPGRFSGRQFSNSRSEMNVSTLELGDSALYLCASSRQTPIAGAATDTQYFGPGTRLTVL.

The chain carries TRBV6-1 and TRBJ1-1; weak D call: TRBD1 (5 bases). CDR1 is MNHNS and CDR2 is SASEGT in the germline V gene. The CDR3 spans 14 residues. Between the trimmed V and J ends, which lost 3 bases and 3 bases, there was a span of 11 bases. CDR3 nucleotide sequence: TGTGCCAGCAGTGATTGGGGGGTACACACTGAAGCTTTCTTT. It translates to CASSDWGVHTEAFF.

This clone was observed once. The chain has TRBV6-6 and TRBJ1-1; a possible D gene is TRBD1 (5 bases). Germline V CDR1 and CDR2: MNHNY, SVGAGI (reference sequence). The CDR3 runs to 11 residues. V dropped 7 bases and J dropped 6 bases, with 9 bases sitting between them. This CDR3 is CASMGGSEAFF. The DNA for the CDR3 is TGTGCCAGCATGGGGGGATCTGAAGCTTTCTTT.